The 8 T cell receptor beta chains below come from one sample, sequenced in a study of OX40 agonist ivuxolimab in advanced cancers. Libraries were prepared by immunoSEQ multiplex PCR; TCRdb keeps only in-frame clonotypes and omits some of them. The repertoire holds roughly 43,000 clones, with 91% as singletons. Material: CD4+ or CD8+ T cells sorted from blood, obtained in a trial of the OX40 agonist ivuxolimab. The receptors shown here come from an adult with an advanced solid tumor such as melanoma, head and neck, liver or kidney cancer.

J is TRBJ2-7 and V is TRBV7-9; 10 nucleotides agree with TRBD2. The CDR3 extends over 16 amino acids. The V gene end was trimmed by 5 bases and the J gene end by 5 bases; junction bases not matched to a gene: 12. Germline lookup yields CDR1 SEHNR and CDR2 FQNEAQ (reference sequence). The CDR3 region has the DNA TGTGCCAGCAGCGCCCCCCGAGCGGGAGGGTCACACGAGCAGTACTTC. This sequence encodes CASSAPRAGGSHEQYF.

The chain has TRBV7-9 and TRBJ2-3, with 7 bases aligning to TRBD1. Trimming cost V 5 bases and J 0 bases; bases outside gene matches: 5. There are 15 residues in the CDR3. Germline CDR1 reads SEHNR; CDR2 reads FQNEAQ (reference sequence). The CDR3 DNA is TGTGCCAGCAGCCAGGGGACAGCTAGCACAGATACGCAGTATTTT. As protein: CASSQGTASTDTQYF.

The CDR3: CASSPILNRNEQFF. For the CDR3, the DNA is TGTGCCAGCAGCCCCATTTTGAACAGAAATGAGCAGTTCTTC. This sequence joins TRBV5-6 and TRBJ2-1; no clear D gene. The germline gives CDR1 SGHDT, CDR2 YYEEEE. CDR3 length: 14 amino acids. Trimming removed 4 bases from V and 7 bases from J, with 15 bases in between.

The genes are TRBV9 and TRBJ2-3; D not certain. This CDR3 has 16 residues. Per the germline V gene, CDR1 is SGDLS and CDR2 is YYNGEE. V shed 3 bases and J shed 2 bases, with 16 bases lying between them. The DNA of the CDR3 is TGTGCCAGCAGCGGAATTACAGACTCTTTCACAGATACGCAGTATTTT. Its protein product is CASSGITDSFTDTQYF.

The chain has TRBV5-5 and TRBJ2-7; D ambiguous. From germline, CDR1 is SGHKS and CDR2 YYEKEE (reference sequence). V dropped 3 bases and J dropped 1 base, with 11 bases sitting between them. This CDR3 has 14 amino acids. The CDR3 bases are TGTGCCAGCAGCTACATGGTCAAATCCTACGAGCAGTACTTC. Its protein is CASSYMVKSYEQYF. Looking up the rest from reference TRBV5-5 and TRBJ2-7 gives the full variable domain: DAGVTQSPTHLIKTRGQQVTLRCSPISGHKSVSWYQQVLGQGPQFIFQYYEKEERGRGNFPDRFSARQFPNYSSELNVNALLLGDSALYLCASSYMVKSYEQYFGPGTRLTVT.

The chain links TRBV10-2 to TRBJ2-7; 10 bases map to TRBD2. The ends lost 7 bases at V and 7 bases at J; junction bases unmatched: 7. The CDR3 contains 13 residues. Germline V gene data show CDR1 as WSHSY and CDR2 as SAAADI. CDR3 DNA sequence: TGCGCCAGCACATCCACTAGCGGGGTGGAGCAGTACTTC. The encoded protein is CASTSTSGVEQYF.

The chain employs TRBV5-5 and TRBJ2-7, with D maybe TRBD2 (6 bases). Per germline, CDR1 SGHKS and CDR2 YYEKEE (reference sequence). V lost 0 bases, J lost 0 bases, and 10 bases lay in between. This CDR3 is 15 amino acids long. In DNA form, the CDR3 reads TGTGCCAGCAGCTTGGTTGGAGGGAGCTCCTACGAGCAGTACGTC. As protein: CASSLVGGSSYEQYV.

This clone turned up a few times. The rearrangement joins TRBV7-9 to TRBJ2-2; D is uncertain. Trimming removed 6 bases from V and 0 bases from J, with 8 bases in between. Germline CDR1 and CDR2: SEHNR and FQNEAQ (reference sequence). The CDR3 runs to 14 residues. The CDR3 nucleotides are TGTGCCAGCAGGCTCCCCGCGAACACCGGGGAGCTGTTTTTT. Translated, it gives CASRLPANTGELFF. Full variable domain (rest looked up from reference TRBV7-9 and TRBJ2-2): DTGVSQNPRHKITKRGQNVTFRCDPISEHNRLYWYRQTLGQGPEFLTYFQNEAQLEKSRLLSDRFSAERPKGSFSTLEIQRTEQGDSAMYLCASRLPANTGELFFGEGSRLTVL.